The 2 T cell receptor beta chains given below trace back to one sample, sequenced in a study of cytomegalovirus exposure and HLA in healthy donors. Primers: 60 Vbeta forward and 13 Jbeta reverse. TCRdb keeps only in-frame clones here, not all; method: immunoSEQ multiplex PCR. The table has roughly 110,000 clones, approximately 80% seen once. Material: PBMCs. These receptor sequences come from a man aged 50-60 years in good health and CMV-seronegative.

The chain uses TRBV4-1 and TRBJ2-1; 10 positions agree with TRBD1. J lost 8 bases, V lost 0 bases, and 4 bases had no gene match. This CDR3 is built from 15 residues. Per the germline V gene, CDR1 is MGHRA and CDR2 is YSYEKL. This CDR3 is CASSQEGQGVDEQFF. CDR3 in DNA: TGCGCCAGCAGCCAAGAAGGACAGGGGGTGGATGAGCAGTTCTTC.

The rearrangement joins TRBV2 to TRBJ1-6, with a weak D call TRBD1 (6 bases). The CDR3 is 15 residues long. Germline loops: CDR1 SNHLY, CDR2 FYNNEI. The germline V and J ends were trimmed by 7 bases and 5 bases, with 15 bases remaining between them. CDR3: CASNVQGYNNSPLHF. CDR3 in DNA: TGTGCCAGCAATGTTCAGGGGTATAATAATTCACCCCTCCACTTT.